These 17 T cell receptor beta chains originate from one sample sequenced in a study of T-cell reconstitution after alpha-beta-depleted transplantation in children. Using unique molecular identifiers, the investigators prepared the TCRbeta library. TCRdb reprocessed the PCR reads via MiXCR and lists one record per CDR3 protein. The data show approximately 640,000 distinct CDR3 sequences, about 15% seen once. The input for sequencing was PBMCs from the stem cell graft donor, taken from the stem cell graft. These receptors were collected from a human donor who donated a stem cell graft to a child with acute myeloid leukemia.

The chain is built from TRBV20-1 and TRBJ1-3; 9 bases fit TRBD1. The J segment lost 6 bases and the V segment lost 1 base, leaving 4 bases of the junction unmatched. Germline lookup yields CDR1 DFQATT and CDR2 SNEGSKA (reference sequence). The CDR3 contains 14 residues. The CDR3 loop is CSARGGTGKNTIYF. The CDR3 DNA reads as TGCAGTGCTAGAGGAGGGACAGGGAAAAACACCATATATTTT.

This clonotype has at least ten counts. The chain recombines TRBV12-3 or TRBV12-4 with TRBJ2-1, with 11 bases lining up with TRBD2. The CDR3 is 14 amino acids. The V and J ends lost 9 bases and 1 base, in that order; junction bases with no gene match: 2. The CDR3 loop reads CASSGGDSYNEQFF. In DNA, the CDR3 is TGTGCCAGTAGCGGGGGGGATTCCTACAATGAGCAGTTCTTC.

The chain joins TRBV18 to TRBJ2-1; the D gene is possibly TRBD2 (5 bases). Germline loops: CDR1 KGHSH, CDR2 LQKENI. CDR3 size: 16 residues. V gave up 0 bases and J gave up 2 bases, with 11 bases separating them. CDR3 sequence: CASSPPGEGTYNEQFF. Written as DNA, the CDR3 is TGTGCCAGCTCACCACCCGGGGAAGGAACCTACAATGAGCAGTTCTTC.

This chain connects TRBV5-1 to TRBJ1-5; a weak D match, TRBD1 (5 bases). The CDR3 spans 14 residues. Per the germline V gene, CDR1 is SGHRS and CDR2 is YFSETQ. V dropped 0 bases and J dropped 6 bases, with 10 bases sitting between them. CDR3 amino acids: CASSLVGGVQPQHF. DNA of the CDR3: TGCGCCAGCAGCTTGGTCGGGGGTGTTCAGCCCCAGCATTTT.

This clonotype was recorded only once. V is TRBV20-1 and J is TRBJ2-1; D uncertain. The germline V gene encodes CDR1 DFQATT and CDR2 SNEGSKA (reference sequence). V was cut by 1 base and J by 9 bases, with 7 bases left in between. The CDR3 is made up of 11 amino acids. CDR3 bases: TGCAGTGCTAGAGCCGATTTTGAGCAGTTCTTC. It codes for CSARADFEQFF.

This clonotype was seen ten or more times. V is TRBV6-5 and J is TRBJ2-3; D is undetermined. This CDR3 has 15 residues. V lost 2 bases, J lost 0 bases, and 9 bases lay in between. From germline, CDR1 is MNHEY and CDR2 SVGAGI. DNA for the CDR3: TGTGCCAGCAGTTACGCAACTCCTAGCACAGATACGCAGTATTTT. Translated, it gives CASSYATPSTDTQYF.

This clonotype was seen at least ten times. The chain employs TRBV20-1 and TRBJ2-1; 9 bases agree with TRBD2. The junction had 11 bases not matched to a gene; V was cut back by 3 bases and J by 8 bases. Germline V gene lookup returns CDR1 DFQATT and CDR2 SNEGSKA (reference sequence). There are 15 residues in the CDR3. CDR3 amino acids: CSASLAGRDGDEQFF. CDR3 DNA sequence: TGCAGTGCTAGCCTAGCGGGGAGAGACGGGGATGAGCAGTTCTTC.

In its sample, this clonotype was seen many times. V is TRBV20-1 and J is TRBJ2-5; the match to TRBD1 covers 9 bases. V was clipped by 0 bases and J by 7 bases; unmatched bases: 9. The germline CDR1 and CDR2 sequences are DFQATT and SNEGSKA (reference sequence). The CDR3 consists of 15 residues. The DNA for the CDR3 is TGCAGTGCTAGAGACTCAGACAGGGGGTATGGGACCCAGTACTTC. As protein: CSARDSDRGYGTQYF.

This clonotype was picked up a small number of times. The chain recombines TRBV7-9 with TRBJ2-5, with TRBD1 matching 7 bases. Trimming removed 1 base from V and 5 bases from J; junction bases left unmatched: 4. The CDR3 totals 14 residues. Germline CDR1 and CDR2: SEHNR and FQNEAQ (reference sequence). The CDR3 bases are TGTGCCAGCAGCTTAGGGGACAGTCTTGAGACCCAGTACTTC. This gives the protein CASSLGDSLETQYF.

A remark on this clonotype: A much larger clone is a single base away; this may be a read error. The chain couples TRBV20-1 to TRBJ1-4; 8 nucleotides match TRBD1. The CDR3 spans 14 residues. The germline gives CDR1 DFQATT, CDR2 SNEGSKA (reference sequence). This CDR3 is CSAEDREGDEKLIF. For the CDR3, the DNA is TGCAGTGCTGAGGACAGGGAGGGGGATGAAAAACTGATTTTT.

The V and J genes are TRBV15 and TRBJ1-4; TRBD1 might be the D (5 bases). Germline assignment: CDR1 LNHNV and CDR2 YYDKDF (reference sequence). Trimming took 0 bases from V and 5 from J, leaving 10 bases between them. The CDR3 loop spans 15 amino acids. CDR3 in amino acids: CATSRERQMNEKLFF. In DNA, the CDR3 is TGTGCCACCAGCAGAGAGAGACAGATGAATGAAAAACTGTTTTTT.

Note on this clonotype: At one end the junction does not follow the germline gene, possibly because of a read error. V usage is TRBV24-1 and J usage is TRBJ2-3; D is perhaps TRBD1 or TRBD2 (6 bases each). The CDR3 extends over 15 amino acids. Germline V CDR1 and CDR2: KGHDR, SFDVKD. This chain's CDR3 is CATNDPGADTDTQYF. CDR3 DNA sequence: TGTGCCACCAATGATCCGGGGGCCGACACAGATACGCAGTATTTT.

This clonotype was detected ten times or more. The chain has TRBV7-9 and TRBJ1-1; D is possibly TRBD1 (5 bases). CDR1 SEHNR and CDR2 FQNEAQ come from the germline V gene (reference sequence). Trimming took off 1 base at V and 5 bases at J, with 8 bases between the two ends. The CDR3 covers 13 residues. In DNA, the CDR3 is TGTGCCAGCAGCTTAGGGGGGAGAACTGAAGCTTTCTTT. Amino acid sequence: CASSLGGRTEAFF.

The chain has TRBV6-1 and TRBJ2-5, with TRBD2 as a possible D gene (5 bases). V lost 7 bases, J lost 0 bases, and 9 bases lay in between. The CDR3 sequence is 13 residues long. The germline gives CDR1 MNHNS, CDR2 SASEGT. The CDR3 DNA reads TGTGCCAGCACTGGGAGCTACCAAGAGACCCAGTACTTC. Its translation is CASTGSYQETQYF.

This rearrangement joins TRBV4-3 to TRBJ1-4; tentatively, D is TRBD1 (6 bases). Looked up from germline, CDR1 is LGHNA and CDR2 is YSLEER. The CDR3 spans 14 residues. The V end lost 1 base, the J end lost 4 bases, and 7 bases lay between the germline ends. Here the CDR3 DNA reads TGCGCCAGCAGCCAAGGGGACAATAATGAAAAACTGTTTTTT. Protein: CASSQGDNNEKLFF.

This clonotype was counted between two and nine times. The gene calls are TRBV28 and TRBJ2-5; 11 bases map to TRBD2. The V gene's germline CDR1 is MDHEN and CDR2 SYDVKM. With 1 base clipped from V and 3 bases from J, the junction kept 4 bases outside the gene matches. CDR3 length: 16 amino acids. CDR3 bases: TGTGCCAGCAGTTTATCGTCACTAGCGGGGGAAGAGACCCAGTACTTC. Translating it yields CASSLSSLAGEETQYF.

This clonotype was found many times. The J gene is TRBJ2-1, the V gene TRBV20-1, with TRBD2 matching 7 bases. CDR3 size: 12 residues. CDR1 is DFQATT, CDR2 SNEGSKA, per germline (reference sequence). CDR3 protein: CSLSGYYNEQFF. As DNA, the CDR3 is TGCAGCCTTAGCGGGTACTACAATGAGCAGTTCTTC.